Presented here are 8 T cell receptor beta chains from one specimen sequenced in a study of OX40 agonist ivuxolimab in advanced cancers. Here immunoSEQ multiplex PCR was the method, and the copy in TCRdb shows in-frame clones only, minus some. The sample holds about 59,000 clones; over 80% are singletons and the top ten take 0.37%. Sequencing used CD4+ or CD8+ T cells sorted from blood, obtained in a trial of the OX40 agonist ivuxolimab. Receptors originate from an adult with an advanced solid tumor such as melanoma, head and neck, liver or kidney cancer.

J is TRBJ2-2 and V is TRBV4-3; D perhaps matches TRBD1 (6 bases). Trimming took off 2 bases at V and 2 bases at J, with 15 bases between the two ends. The CDR3 is 17 amino acids. CDR1 is LGHNA, CDR2 YSLEER, per germline. DNA of the CDR3: TGCGCCAGCAGCCAACTCACCGGGACACTTAACACCGGGGAGCTGTTTTTT. It codes for CASSQLTGTLNTGELFF.

In this sample, this clone turned up once. V gene TRBV18 combines with J gene TRBJ1-1; possible D gene TRBD1, 6 bases. The CDR3 is 15 residues long. V was trimmed by 4 bases and J by 0 bases, leaving 12 bases between them. CDR1 and CDR2 (germline): KGHSH, LQKENI. CDR3 in DNA: TGTGCCAGCTCACTGATGGACAGCATGAACACTGAAGCTTTCTTT. This sequence encodes CASSLMDSMNTEAFF.

V usage is TRBV30 and J usage is TRBJ1-4; D not resolved. CDR1 GTSNPN and CDR2 SVGIG come from the germline V gene (reference sequence). This CDR3 region has 13 residues. Between the trimmed V and J ends, which lost 2 bases and 5 bases, there was a span of 9 bases. The chain's CDR3 is CAWSRPLNEKLFF. The CDR3, as DNA: TGTGCCTGGAGTCGCCCGTTAAATGAAAAACTGTTTTTT. Full variable domain (rest looked up from reference TRBV30 and TRBJ1-4): SQTIHQWPATLVQPVGSPLSLECTVEGTSNPNLYWYRQAAGRGLQLLFYSVGIGQISSEVPQNLSASRPQDRQFILSSKKLLLSDSGFYLCAWSRPLNEKLFFGSGTQLSVL.

Here the CDR3 DNA reads TGTGCCAGCAGCTTACATCCCGCATCTCTTCCAGGCACCAATGGCTACACCTTC. Protein sequence: CASSLHPASLPGTNGYTF. The V gene is TRBV7-2, the J gene TRBJ1-2, with D uncertain. This CDR3 is 18 amino acids long. Per the germline V gene, CDR1 is SGHTA and CDR2 is FQGNSA. The ends were cut back, 2 bases at V and 6 bases at J, with 25 bases in the middle.

The chain carries TRBV7-2 and TRBJ2-1; perhaps TRBD1 as D (5 bases). V was cut by 4 bases and J by 6 bases, with 16 bases left in between. This CDR3 contains 15 residues. Germline-derived CDR1 and CDR2 are SGHTA and FQGNSA. The CDR3 sequence is CASSSPAGLGNEQFF. CDR3 sequence (DNA): TGTGCCAGCAGCTCCCCGGCAGGGTTGGGCAATGAGCAGTTCTTC.

This chain joins TRBV27 and TRBJ2-1; 11 nucleotides agree with TRBD2. V lost 7 bases, J lost 6 bases, and 8 bases stayed unmatched. Germline-derived CDR1 and CDR2 are MNHEY and SMNVEV (reference sequence). The CDR3 consists of 15 residues. Written as DNA, the CDR3 is TGTGCCAGCATCCCTAGCGGGGGGTTCCTCAATGAGCAGTTCTTC. Translating gives CASIPSGGFLNEQFF.

V gene TRBV11-1 combines with J gene TRBJ1-6; TRBD1 might be the D (6 bases). The germline gives CDR1 SGHAT, CDR2 FQDESV (reference sequence). CDR3 length: 14 residues. The ends were cut back, 6 bases at V and 8 bases at J, with 14 bases in the middle. The CDR3 is CASSWGRGDSPLHF. CDR3 nucleotide sequence: TGTGCCAGCAGTTGGGGCAGGGGAGATTCACCCCTCCACTTT. Filled out from reference TRBV11-1 and TRBJ1-6, the complete variable domain reads EAEVAQSPRYKITEKSQAVAFWCDPISGHATLYWYRQILGQGPELLVQFQDESVVDDSQLPKDRFSAERLKGVDSTLKIQPAELGDSAMYLCASSWGRGDSPLHFGNGTRLTVT.

This sequence joins TRBV10-3 and TRBJ2-3; TRBD2 matches 8 bases. The CDR3 loop spans 13 amino acids. V lost 7 bases and J lost 3; bases outside the gene matches: 3. Germline assignment: CDR1 ENHRY and CDR2 SYGVKD. The CDR3, as DNA: TGTGCCATCAAAGCGGGAGAAACAGATACGCAGTATTTT. Translation gives CAIKAGETDTQYF.